These 27 T cell receptor beta chains originate from one sample sequenced in a study of cytomegalovirus exposure and HLA in healthy donors. Researchers ran the PCR with 60 Vbeta and 13 Jbeta primers. Sequencing used immunoSEQ multiplex PCR; TCRdb keeps in-frame clones, though not all of them. The profile shows approximately 170,000 clones, over 70% of them singletons. Source material: PBMCs. All receptors derive from a man aged 50 or older in good health and CMV-seropositive.

The chain couples TRBV6-1 to TRBJ2-5; D possibly corresponds to TRBD2 (5 bases). There are 15 residues in the CDR3. Germline CDR1 is MNHNS and CDR2 is SASEGT. V lost 1 base, J lost 5 bases, and 14 bases lay in between. CDR3 in amino acids: CASSEVEGEAETQYF. The CDR3 DNA reads TGTGCCAGCAGTGAAGTTGAGGGAGAGGCGGAGACCCAGTACTTC.

The chain recombines TRBV27 with TRBJ2-7, with D possibly being TRBD1 (5 bases). The germline V and J ends were trimmed by 5 bases and 6 bases, with 14 bases remaining between them. The CDR3 loop spans 13 amino acids. The V gene's germline CDR1 is MNHEY and CDR2 SMNVEV (reference sequence). The CDR3 nucleotides are TGTGCCAGCAGTCAGGCCAGGGATTCCGAGCAGTACTTC. It codes for CASSQARDSEQYF.

The J gene is TRBJ1-1, the V gene TRBV5-1; possibly TRBD1 for D (6 bases). The CDR3 spans 14 residues. Germline values: CDR1 SGHRS, CDR2 YFSETQ. With 4 bases removed from V and 4 bases from J, the gap between germline ends came to 14 bases. The DNA for the CDR3 is TGCGCCAGCAGCGCCGTGGGGGCTGGCACTGAAGCTTTCTTT. Translating gives CASSAVGAGTEAFF.

The CDR3 here is CASCGTGAGKLFF. In DNA, the CDR3 is TGTGCCAGCTGCGGGACAGGGGCGGGAAAACTGTTTTTT. The V call is TRBV28, the J call TRBJ1-4; 10 positions match TRBD1. Per germline, CDR1 MDHEN and CDR2 SYDVKM. V lost 8 bases, J lost 10 bases, and 7 bases stayed unmatched. The CDR3 contains 13 residues.

J is TRBJ2-7 and V is TRBV6-6; 8 bases match TRBD2. Looked up from germline, CDR1 is MNHNY and CDR2 is SVGAGI (reference sequence). There are 15 residues in the CDR3. V lost 7 bases to trimming and J lost 4 bases; unmatched junction nucleotides: 12. The CDR3 DNA is TGTGCCAGCACCTCTCTCTTTACTAGCGGATACGAGCAGTACTTC. It encodes CASTSLFTSGYEQYF.

This clone came up once. The genes are TRBV28 and TRBJ1-2; D ambiguous. V lost 3 bases and J lost 2, with 10 bases in between. The CDR3 consists of 14 residues. CDR1 is MDHEN, CDR2 SYDVKM, per germline. CDR3 sequence: CASSFGGLNYGYTF. The CDR3 DNA reads as TGTGCCAGCAGTTTCGGAGGTTTGAACTATGGCTACACCTTC.

V usage is TRBV7-3 and J usage is TRBJ2-3; D not resolved. Trimming left V 4 bases short and J 3 bases short, with 5 bases between. CDR3 length: 12 amino acids. The germline V gene encodes CDR1 SGHTA and CDR2 FQGTGA. CDR3 residues: CASSYSTDTQYF. The DNA of the CDR3 is TGTGCCAGCAGCTACTCTACAGATACGCAGTATTTT.

The chain links TRBV21-1 to TRBJ2-7; TRBD1, the D gene given by the table, was not confirmed from the DNA. TRBV21-1 is assigned pseudogene status. This CDR3 has 11 amino acids. This CDR3 is CARWGPYEQYF. The CDR3, as DNA: TGTGCGAGATGGGGCCCCTACGAGCAGTACTTC.

The chain carries TRBV5-1 and TRBJ2-2; 8 bases fit TRBD1. CDR3 length: 17 amino acids. CDR1 is SGHRS, CDR2 YFSETQ, per germline. Trimming at V came to 0 bases and at J to 5 bases, leaving 9 bases not matched to a gene. CDR3 nucleotides: TGCGCCAGCAGCTTGGTTCAGGGGGCACTTCTGACCGGGGAGCTGTTTTTT. Its translation: CASSLVQGALLTGELFF.

This chain joins TRBV2 and TRBJ1-1, with D perhaps matching TRBD1 (6 bases). This CDR3 has 15 residues. From germline, CDR1 is SNHLY and CDR2 FYNNEI. V was pared by 7 bases and J by 4 bases, with 19 bases between. CDR3 protein: CASTQGQGRSTEAFF. The CDR3 region has the DNA TGTGCCAGCACCCAGGGTCAGGGGAGATCCACTGAAGCTTTCTTT.

This clone is a singleton in its sample. CDR3 DNA sequence: TGTGCCAGCAGCCAAGAGAGGGGGAGGACTAGCGGGTTATCTCCCCAGTTCTTC. Its protein product is CASSQERGRTSGLSPQFF. The J gene is TRBJ2-1, the V gene TRBV14, with 11 bases fitting TRBD2. This CDR3 is built from 18 residues. J lost 13 bases, V lost 0 bases, and 17 bases had no gene match. Germline lookup yields CDR1 SGHDN and CDR2 FVKESK.

The V gene is TRBV27, the J gene TRBJ1-3; D is possibly TRBD1 (5 bases). Germline V gene data show CDR1 as MNHEY and CDR2 as SMNVEV (reference sequence). The length of the CDR3 is 15 residues. Trimming cost V 2 bases and J 0 bases, with 8 bases left between them. The CDR3 sequence: CASSLQGNSGNTIYF. The CDR3 nucleotides read TGTGCCAGCAGTTTACAGGGAAACTCTGGAAACACCATATATTTT.

The chain recombines TRBV6-8 with TRBJ2-7; D remains ambiguous. Trimming removed 7 bases from V and 0 bases from J, with 7 bases in between. Germline values: CDR1 MNHGY, CDR2 SAAAGT. This CDR3 contains 12 residues. CDR3 in DNA: TGTGCCAGCATTTGTAGCTCCTACGAGCAGTACTTC. Translating it yields CASICSSYEQYF.

The chain recombines TRBV28 with TRBJ1-2; 8 bases fit TRBD1. J was trimmed by 6 bases and V by 3 bases; bases with no gene match: 6. Germline V CDR1 and CDR2: MDHEN, SYDVKM. The CDR3 length is 14 residues. Written as DNA, the CDR3 is TGTGCCAGCAGTTTCCGGGACAGGATACATGGCTACACCTTC. Its translation is CASSFRDRIHGYTF.

The V call is TRBV6-5, the J call TRBJ1-1, with no clear D. V lost 2 bases and J lost 4, with 11 bases in between. CDR1 is MNHEY, CDR2 SVGAGI, per germline. The CDR3 loop spans 14 amino acids. DNA of the CDR3: TGTGCCAGCAGTTACCCGGGTGTGGGCACTGAAGCTTTCTTT. Protein product: CASSYPGVGTEAFF.

The rearrangement joins TRBV2 to TRBJ2-5; D gene ambiguous. This CDR3 has 11 residues. V lost 2 bases and J lost 5, with 3 bases in between. Germline V lookup: CDR1 SNHLY, CDR2 FYNNEI. The DNA for the CDR3 is TGTGCCAGCAGTGAATCGGAGACCCAGTACTTC. Its translation: CASSESETQYF.

The gene calls are TRBV30 and TRBJ2-1; D is uncertain. This CDR3 spans 14 amino acids. Germline CDR1 and CDR2: GTSNPN and SVGIG (reference sequence). With 1 base removed from V and 9 bases from J, the gap between germline ends came to 16 bases. The CDR3 protein is CAWSDTHLPGEQFF. In DNA, the CDR3 is TGTGCCTGGAGTGACACCCACCTCCCGGGTGAGCAGTTCTTC.

J is TRBJ2-2 and V is TRBV4-1; D remains ambiguous. This CDR3 spans 14 amino acids. V lost 4 bases and J 2 bases, leaving 8 bases between the germline ends. Germline V gene lookup returns CDR1 MGHRA and CDR2 YSYEKL. The CDR3 loop reads CASSPKPNTGELFF. In nucleotides, the CDR3 is TGCGCCAGCAGCCCCAAGCCCAACACCGGGGAGCTGTTTTTT.

The chain employs TRBV28 and TRBJ2-2, with D hard to call. The length of the CDR3 is 15 residues. In germline, CDR1 is MDHEN, CDR2 SYDVKM. The V and J ends lost 7 bases and 7 bases respectively, with 19 bases between them. CDR3 nucleotides: TGTGCCAGCACCCAACCCTCCGCGGCCTTCGGGGAGCTGTTTTTT. Translation: CASTQPSAAFGELFF.

V usage is TRBV10-3 and J usage is TRBJ1-1, with a possible D match to TRBD1 (6 bases). Trimming cost V 9 bases and J 1 base, with 9 bases left between them. The CDR3 sequence is 12 residues long. Looked up from germline, CDR1 is ENHRY and CDR2 is SYGVKD. In nucleotides, the CDR3 is TGTGCCATAGGACAGTGGAACACTGAAGCTTTCTTT. It is translated as CAIGQWNTEAFF.

V gene TRBV11-3 combines with J gene TRBJ2-3; the D is unclear. This CDR3 region has 14 residues. The germline CDR1 and CDR2 sequences are SGHNT and YENEEA. V lost 5 bases and J 2 bases, leaving 11 bases between the germline ends. The CDR3 nucleotides read TGTGCCAGCAGCCTGGGCTCAACCACAGATACGCAGTATTTT. Amino acid sequence: CASSLGSTTDTQYF. Drawing the rest from reference TRBV11-3 and TRBJ2-3, the complete variable domain is EAGVVQSPRYKIIEKKQPVAFWCNPISGHNTLYWYLQNLGQGPELLIRYENEEAVDDSQLPKDRFSAERLKGVDSTLKIQPAELGDSAVYLCASSLGSTTDTQYFGPGTRLTVL.

This clone was found a few times. V is TRBV5-4 and J is TRBJ1-4; TRBD1 agrees at 10 bases. The J segment lost 6 bases and the V segment lost 3 bases, leaving 2 bases of the junction unmatched. In germline, CDR1 is SGHNT, CDR2 YYREEE (reference sequence). This CDR3 spans 14 amino acids. The CDR3 nucleotides are TGTGCCAGCAGCTGGGACAGGGGAGATGAAAAACTGTTTTTT. Residues: CASSWDRGDEKLFF.

In this sample, this clone turned up once. This chain connects TRBV18 to TRBJ2-7; 7 nucleotides line up with TRBD2. The CDR3 contains 14 residues. The J segment lost 7 bases and the V segment lost 6 bases, leaving 12 bases of the junction unmatched. The germline V gene encodes CDR1 KGHSH and CDR2 LQKENI. CDR3 residues: CASSLGTTTNEQYF. The CDR3 DNA reads TGTGCCAGCTCTTTAGGGACTACTACTAATGAGCAGTACTTC.

This clone appeared a single time. V is TRBV9 and J is TRBJ2-7; 9 nucleotides align to TRBD1. CDR1 is SGDLS and CDR2 is YYNGEE in the germline V gene. The V gene end was trimmed by 0 bases and the J gene end by 3 bases; junction bases not matched to a gene: 10. The CDR3 length is 17 residues. CDR3 sequence: CASSVGPIGQGYYEQYF. CDR3 nucleotides: TGTGCCAGCAGCGTAGGCCCGATCGGACAGGGGTACTACGAGCAGTACTTC.

This rearrangement joins TRBV6-1 to TRBJ2-7; 7 bases are shared with TRBD2. CDR1 is MNHNS and CDR2 is SASEGT in the germline V gene. CDR3 length: 14 amino acids. V shed 6 bases, J shed 3 bases, and the junction held 8 bases outside the gene matches. The CDR3 DNA reads as TGTGCCAGCAGCCTTTCTGGGGGGGGCTACGAGCAGTACTTC. Its translation: CASSLSGGGYEQYF.

CDR3 DNA: TGTGCCAGTAGGGGGTTGGTGCCTAATGAAAAACTGTTTTTT. Translation: CASRGLVPNEKLFF. The chain has TRBV27 and TRBJ1-4; weak D call: TRBD1 (6 bases). CDR1 is MNHEY and CDR2 is SMNVEV in the germline V gene (reference sequence). With 9 bases removed from V and 3 bases from J, the gap between germline ends came to 14 bases. CDR3 length: 14 amino acids.

This clone was seen more than once but under ten times. The CDR3 sequence is CASSEPGDREKLFF. The CDR3 DNA reads TGTGCCAGCAGTGAGCCGGGAGACCGTGAAAAACTGTTTTTT. This chain connects TRBV25-1 to TRBJ1-4; no clear D. CDR1 MGHDK and CDR2 SYGVNS come from the germline V gene. The V and J ends lost 3 bases and 7 bases respectively, with 12 bases between them. This CDR3 region has 14 residues.